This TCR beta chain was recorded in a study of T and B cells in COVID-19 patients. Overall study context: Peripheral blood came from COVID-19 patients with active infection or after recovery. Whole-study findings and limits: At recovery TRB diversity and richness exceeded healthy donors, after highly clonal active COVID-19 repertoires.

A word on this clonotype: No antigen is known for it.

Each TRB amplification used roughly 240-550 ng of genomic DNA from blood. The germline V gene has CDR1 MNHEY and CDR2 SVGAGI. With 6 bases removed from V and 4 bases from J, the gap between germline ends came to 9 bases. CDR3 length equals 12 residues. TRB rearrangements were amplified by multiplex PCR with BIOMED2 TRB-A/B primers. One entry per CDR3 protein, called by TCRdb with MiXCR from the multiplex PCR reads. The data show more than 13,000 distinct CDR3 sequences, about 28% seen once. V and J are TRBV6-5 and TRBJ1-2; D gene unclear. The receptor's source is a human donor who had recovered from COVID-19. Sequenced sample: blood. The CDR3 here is CASRHQIYGYTF. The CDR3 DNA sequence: TGTGCCAGCAGACACCAGATCTATGGCTACACCTTC.